This TCR beta chain was observed in a study of beta chain features in type 1 diabetes. Broader study findings: Shorter TCRB CDR3s, moderately but significantly so, were found in Type 1 diabetes patients in all four CD4+ subsets.

With regard to this clone: Its specificity is not known. A junction boundary mismatches the germline segment, possibly from a read error.

Reverse transcription of all isolated RNA meant that expressed TCRB transcripts were sequenced. Repertoires were generated with immunoSEQ multiplex PCR, while TCRdb's copy carries only in-frame clones and drops some. Of over 650,000 clones in the sample, around 15% were seen once. Germline loops: CDR1 SGHAT, CDR2 FQDESV (reference sequence). This CDR3 contains 15 residues. The chain links TRBV11-1 to TRBJ2-2, with TRBD2 as a possible D gene (6 bases). The TCR was taken from a man between 18 and 29 years old with type 1 diabetes. The sample taken for sequencing was naive CD4+ T cells from blood. CDR3 sequence (DNA): TGTGCCAGCAGATTAGCGGCTCTTAACACCGGGGAGCTGTTTTTT. Translated: CASRLAALNTGELFF.